These T cell receptor beta chains were read from a single sample in a study of CD4+ T cells in melanoma. Sequencing was performed with immunoSEQ multiplex PCR; in TCRdb, only in-frame clones are kept and a portion is missing. The repertoire has some 110,000 clones, about 90% of them found once; the top ten carry approximately 3.5%. The sequenced sample was peripheral blood. Source of these receptors: a human donor with melanoma. Both conserved end residues are part of each CDR3. The D gene is left open where the match is weak. Size is omitted from some rows. Given values are once, few, many or a class for expanded clones.

d_gene	v_gene	abundance	j_gene	CDR3aa	CDR3nt
NA	TRBV19	NA	TRBJ1-2	CASSTRNRVNYGYTF	TGTGCCAGCTCAACAAGAAACAGGGTGAACTATGGCTACACCTTC
NA	TRBV5-4	NA	TRBJ1-6	CASSLQVRAGSPLHF	TGTGCCAGCAGCTTGCAGGTCAGGGCGGGTTCACCCCTCCACTTT
NA	TRBV6-5	once	TRBJ1-5	CASSFRGLGQPQHF	TGTGCCAGCAGTTTTAGGGGTTTAGGTCAGCCCCAGCATTTT
TRBD1	TRBV19	NA	TRBJ2-3	CATADRGSTDTQYF	TGTGCCACCGCGGACAGGGGAAGCACAGATACGCAGTATTTT
NA	TRBV28	NA	TRBJ2-7	CASSFGGFIEQYF	TGTGCCAGCAGTTTCGGAGGATTTATCGAGCAGTACTTC
NA	TRBV28	NA	TRBJ2-3	CASSSPGALSTDTQYF	TGTGCCAGCAGTTCCCCTGGGGCGCTAAGCACAGATACGCAGTATTTT
NA	TRBV5-5	NA	TRBJ2-3	CASSGGVADTQYF	TGTGCCAGCAGCGGGGGAGTGGCAGATACGCAGTATTTT
TRBD2	TRBV11-2	NA	TRBJ2-7	CASSSIRGSRSYEQYF	TGTGCCAGCAGCTCCATTCGCGGGAGCCGTTCCTACGAGCAGTACTTC
NA	TRBV5-4	NA	TRBJ2-7	CASSLAGSYEQYF	TGTGCCAGCAGCTTGGCCGGTTCCTACGAGCAGTACTTC
TRBD2	TRBV9	NA	TRBJ2-5	CASSVGASGGHQETQYF	TGTGCCAGCAGCGTAGGGGCTAGCGGGGGTCACCAAGAGACCCAGTACTTC
NA	TRBV27	medium-sized	TRBJ2-7	CASSSHRRAGILLFYEQYF	TGTGCCAGCAGTTCACACCGCCGGGCGGGGATCTTACTCTTTTACGAGCAGTACTTC
TRBD1	TRBV10-3	NA	TRBJ2-5	CAIKGQGEETQYF	TGTGCCATCAAGGGACAGGGGGAGGAGACCCAGTACTTC
NA	TRBV7-2	NA	TRBJ1-1	CASSLRWTEAFF	TGTGCCAGCAGCCTCCGGTGGACTGAAGCTTTCTTT
NA	TRBV18	NA	TRBJ2-7	CASSPDPYEQYF	TGTGCCAGCTCACCCGACCCCTACGAGCAGTACTTC
NA	TRBV29-1	NA	TRBJ2-2	CSVQANTGELFF	TGCAGCGTCCAGGCGAACACCGGGGAGCTGTTTTTT
NA	TRBV11-2	NA	TRBJ1-5	CASSLEKDQPQHF	TGTGCCAGCAGCTTAGAGAAAGATCAGCCCCAGCATTTT
TRBD1	TRBV15	NA	TRBJ2-7	CATSREGTGIYEQYF	TGTGCCACCAGCAGAGAGGGGACAGGAATCTACGAGCAGTACTTC
NA	TRBV20-1	NA	TRBJ1-2	CSGAGLGGYTF	TGCAGTGGAGCGGGTCTCGGAGGCTACACCTTC
NA	TRBV28	once	TRBJ2-1	CASRPRDWGREQFF	TGTGCCAGCAGACCGCGGGACTGGGGCAGGGAGCAGTTCTTC
TRBD2	TRBV14	few	TRBJ2-7	CASSQRSSGIHEQYF	TGTGCCAGCAGCCAAAGGTCTAGCGGGATTCATGAGCAGTACTTC
TRBD1	TRBV28	NA	TRBJ1-5	CASRPGQGRSRPQHF	TGTGCCAGCAGGCCGGGACAGGGGAGATCACGGCCCCAGCATTTT
NA	TRBV5-4	NA	TRBJ2-2	CASSPPPGRPTGELFF	TGTGCCAGCAGCCCCCCCCCGGGGCGGCCCACCGGGGAGCTGTTTTTT
TRBD1	TRBV7-9	NA	TRBJ1-2	CASSLEQGGRGYTF	TGTGCCAGCAGCTTAGAACAGGGGGGCCGGGGCTACACCTTC
NA	TRBV7-8	NA	TRBJ2-5	CASSLALGAGKETQYF	TGTGCCAGCAGCTTAGCTCTGGGGGCAGGGAAAGAGACCCAGTACTTC
TRBD2	TRBV7-2	once	TRBJ2-3	CASSLVGLAGGWDTQYF	TGTGCCAGCAGCTTAGTGGGACTAGCGGGGGGGTGGGATACGCAGTATTTT
TRBD2	TRBV13	NA	TRBJ2-7	CASSQNGGYEQYF	TGTGCCAGCAGCCAAAACGGGGGGTACGAGCAGTACTTC
TRBD2	TRBV19	NA	TRBJ2-2	CASRQAGDAGELFF	TGTGCCTCGAGACAAGCGGGAGATGCCGGGGAGCTGTTTTTT
TRBD1	TRBV4-3	NA	TRBJ2-5	CASSPGQGQETQYF	TGCGCCAGCAGCCCAGGACAGGGACAAGAGACCCAGTACTTC
NA	TRBV28	NA	TRBJ1-5	CASITRGVGNQPQHF	TGTGCCAGCATCACCCGGGGGGTTGGCAATCAGCCCCAGCATTTT
NA	TRBV9	NA	TRBJ1-2	CASSVVGANYGYTF	TGTGCCAGCAGCGTAGTGGGGGCGAACTATGGCTACACCTTC
NA	TRBV2	NA	TRBJ2-5	CASSGLDQETQYF	TGTGCCAGCAGTGGACTAGACCAAGAGACCCAGTACTTC
TRBD2	TRBV6-1	NA	TRBJ2-7	CASRMGGANYEQYF	TGTGCCAGCAGGATGGGAGGGGCCAACTACGAGCAGTACTTC
NA	TRBV18	NA	TRBJ2-2	CASSEGRGTGELFF	TGTGCCAGCTCAGAAGGAAGAGGGACCGGGGAGCTGTTTTTT
TRBD2	TRBV7-9	NA	TRBJ2-1	CATLRRREPYNEQFF	TGTGCCACACTAAGGCGGCGGGAGCCCTACAATGAGCAGTTCTTC
NA	TRBV7-2	NA	TRBJ2-4	CASSPPGAGNIQYF	TGTGCCAGCAGCCCACCGGGGGCGGGAAACATTCAGTACTTC
NA	TRBV7-2	NA	TRBJ2-5	CASSLGVWDRGETQYF	TGTGCCAGCAGCTTAGGAGTTTGGGACCGGGGGGAGACCCAGTACTTC
TRBD2	TRBV4-3	NA	TRBJ2-3	CASSQGRGWGTDTQYF	TGCGCCAGCAGCCAAGGGCGGGGGTGGGGCACAGATACGCAGTATTTT
TRBD1	TRBV7-2	NA	TRBJ2-5	CASSTHDRAMKETQYF	TGTGCCAGCAGCACCCATGACAGGGCCATGAAAGAGACCCAGTACTTC
NA	TRBV28	NA	TRBJ2-7	CASSPQGTYEQYF	TGTGCCAGCAGTCCCCAGGGAACCTACGAGCAGTACTTC
TRBD2	TRBV5-1	NA	TRBJ2-3	CASSYIAGISTDTQYF	TGCGCCAGCAGCTATATAGCGGGAATAAGCACAGATACGCAGTATTTT
TRBD2	TRBV30	NA	TRBJ2-3	CAWNQRGDTDTQYF	TGTGCCTGGAATCAGCGGGGGGACACAGATACGCAGTATTTT
NA	TRBV15	NA	TRBJ1-5	CATSRDHPPQHF	TGTGCCACCAGCAGAGATCACCCGCCCCAGCATTTT
TRBD1	TRBV7-2	NA	TRBJ2-1	CASSLDGQERNEQFF	TGTGCCAGCAGCTTAGATGGACAGGAGCGCAATGAGCAGTTCTTC
NA	TRBV21-1	NA	TRBJ2-7	CASNTGLAGGGSYEQYF	TGTGCCAGCAACACAGGACTAGCGGGAGGAGGCTCCTACGAGCAGTACTTC
TRBD1	TRBV6-1	NA	TRBJ1-4	CASTRGGGINEKLFF	TGTGCCAGCACCCGAGGAGGGGGCATTAATGAAAAACTGTTTTTT
NA	TRBV10-1	NA	TRBJ2-7	CASSEDTNSYEQYF	TGCGCCAGCAGTGAGGATACTAACTCCTACGAGCAGTACTTC
TRBD1	TRBV6-6	NA	TRBJ1-4	CASSSQKGAQEEKLFF	TGTGCCAGCAGTAGCCAGAAGGGGGCGCAAGAAGAAAAACTGTTTTTT
TRBD1	TRBV2	NA	TRBJ1-2	CAGSIQQGAGGYTF	TGTGCCGGCTCAATTCAACAGGGGGCGGGCGGCTACACCTTC
NA	TRBV15	once	TRBJ2-5	CATSRDRGIQETQYF	TGTGCCACCAGCAGAGATCGAGGTATTCAAGAGACCCAGTACTTC
NA	TRBV20-1	NA	TRBJ1-4	CSARDPEKLFF	TGCAGTGCTAGAGATCCTGAAAAACTGTTTTTT
NA	TRBV27	NA	TRBJ2-6	CASSLYAGMGSGANVLTF	TGTGCCAGCAGTTTATATGCCGGGATGGGCTCTGGGGCCAACGTCCTGACTTTC
NA	TRBV7-9	NA	TRBJ2-7	CASSLNRAEQYF	TGTGCCAGCAGCTTAAACAGGGCCGAGCAGTACTTC
NA	TRBV6-5	NA	TRBJ2-1	CASDRRASSYNEQFF	TGTGCCAGCGACAGAAGGGCGAGCTCCTACAATGAGCAGTTCTTC
NA	TRBV4-3	NA	TRBJ1-4	CASSQDSWGQGEKLFF	TGCGCCAGCAGCCAAGACTCGTGGGGGCAGGGTGAAAAACTGTTTTTT
TRBD1	TRBV5-8	NA	TRBJ2-1	CASSLGDRGRDNEQFF	TGTGCCAGCAGCTTAGGGGACAGGGGGCGCGACAATGAGCAGTTCTTC
NA	TRBV5-1	NA	TRBJ2-1	CASSPGALGGNNEQFF	TGCGCCAGCAGCCCCGGGGCCCTGGGGGGTAACAATGAGCAGTTCTTC
NA	TRBV10-3	NA	TRBJ2-3	CAISVQGRGTDTQYF	TGTGCCATCAGTGTACAGGGGAGGGGCACAGATACGCAGTATTTT